These 24 T cell receptor beta chains originate from one sample sequenced in a study of T cells after yellow fever vaccination. Each CDR3 protein is one row after TCRdb ran MiXCR on the 5' RACE reads. The sample holds about 50,000 distinct CDR3 sequences, around 7% seen once. The sample in question was CD8+ T cells sorted from PBMCs, obtained more than 13 days after the first yellow fever vaccination. These receptor sequences come from a man in his late teens or twenties who received the YFV17D yellow fever vaccine.

This clonotype has ten or more counts. The chain employs TRBV7-8 and TRBJ2-1; D is unclear. This CDR3 region has 16 residues. V lost 1 base and J lost 2, with 12 bases in between. Germline V gene data show CDR1 as SGHVS and CDR2 as FQNEAQ. CDR3 in amino acids: CASSLGGDQPYNEQFF. CDR3 DNA: TGTGCCAGCAGCTTAGGAGGCGATCAGCCCTACAATGAGCAGTTCTTC.

This clonotype was detected ten times or more. The chain is built from TRBV2 and TRBJ2-7; D may be TRBD1 (5 bases). Trimming pared 1 base from V and 3 bases from J, leaving 7 bases between. From germline, CDR1 is SNHLY and CDR2 FYNNEI. The CDR3 runs 13 residues. This chain's CDR3 is CASSEEGIYEQYV. The DNA for the CDR3 is TGTGCCAGCAGTGAAGAGGGGATCTACGAGCAGTACGTC.

In this sample, this clonotype turned up many times. V gene TRBV6-2 or TRBV6-3 combines with J gene TRBJ2-7; D is possibly TRBD1 (6 bases). Germline V gene data show CDR1 as MNHEY and CDR2 as SVGEGT. The CDR3 totals 15 residues. V was cut by 0 bases and J by 5 bases, with 14 bases left in between. CDR3 protein: CASSYSKMSGDEQYF. CDR3 sequence (DNA): TGTGCCAGCAGTTACTCGAAAATGTCAGGGGACGAGCAGTACTTC.

This clonotype was seen ten or more times. V gene TRBV4-1 combines with J gene TRBJ2-3, with 9 nucleotides matching TRBD2. The CDR3 extends over 17 amino acids. V dropped 0 bases and J dropped 2; count of bases not matched to a gene: 6. From germline, CDR1 is MGHRA and CDR2 YSYEKL. CDR3 nucleotide sequence: TGCGCCAGCAGCCAAGATATGACTAGCGGATTCACAGATACGCAGTATTTT. Translated: CASSQDMTSGFTDTQYF.

This clonotype has at least ten counts. J is TRBJ1-1 and V is TRBV7-2, with no clear D. Trimming removed 6 bases from V and 3 bases from J, with 11 bases in between. The CDR3 extends over 13 amino acids. Germline CDR1 SGHTA, CDR2 FQGNSA. CDR3 sequence (DNA): TGTGCCAGCAGTCCCGACGGTTACACTGAAGCTTTCTTT. Its protein is CASSPDGYTEAFF.

This clonotype was counted ten times or more. The J gene is TRBJ1-2, the V gene TRBV6-4; possibly TRBD1 for D (5 bases). CDR1 MRHNA and CDR2 SNTAGT come from the germline V gene. Trimming shortened V by 10 bases and J by 8 bases, and 14 bases separated the two germline ends. The CDR3 has 11 residues. The CDR3 nucleotides are TGTGCCACCGGACGGTCAGGGGGCTACACCTTC. Amino acids: CATGRSGGYTF.

The chain carries TRBV7-3 and TRBJ2-3, with a possible D match to TRBD2 (5 bases). CDR1 and CDR2 (germline): SGHTA, FQGTGA. V dropped 4 bases and J dropped 4 bases, with 21 bases sitting between them. CDR3 length: 17 residues. CDR3 DNA: TGTGCCAGCAGCTCGAGCCCCGGGGATGAGGTTCCAGATACGCAGTATTTT. Translation gives CASSSSPGDEVPDTQYF.

This clonotype was picked up many times. The chain is built from TRBV10-1 and TRBJ2-7, with 8 bases lining up with TRBD1. This CDR3 spans 14 amino acids. The germline V gene has CDR1 WNHNN and CDR2 SYGVQD (reference sequence). V shed 3 bases, J shed 2 bases, and the junction held 3 bases outside the gene matches. This CDR3 reads CASSEGDRTYEQYF. The CDR3 nucleotides are TGCGCCAGCAGTGAAGGGGACAGGACCTACGAGCAGTACTTC.

This clonotype was counted at least ten times. The chain carries TRBV5-1 and TRBJ1-2, with TRBD1 identical over 8 bases. Germline assignment: CDR1 SGHRS and CDR2 YFSETQ. The J segment lost 8 bases and the V segment lost 4 bases, leaving 13 bases of the junction unmatched. The CDR3 is made up of 15 amino acids. The CDR3 region has the DNA TGCGCCAGCAGCAACGACGGGACAGGTGTGAAGGGCTACACCTTC. It encodes CASSNDGTGVKGYTF.

This clonotype has ten or more counts. The chain joins TRBV25-1 to TRBJ1-3; D gene unclear. CDR1 and CDR2 (germline): MGHDK, SYGVNS. CDR3 size: 13 residues. V lost 3 bases and J 1 base, leaving 4 bases between the germline ends. The CDR3 coding sequence is TGTGCCAGCAGTGATTCTTCTGGAAACACCATATATTTT. Encoded protein: CASSDSSGNTIYF.

Note on this clonotype: A single base separates this from a much larger clone, so it may be a read error. The chain recombines TRBV12-3 or TRBV12-4 with TRBJ2-2, with 10 positions matching TRBD1. The CDR3 contains 18 residues. CDR3 residues: CASNLGDRGRTNTGELFF. Written as DNA, the CDR3 is TGTGCCAGCAATTTAGGGGACAGGGGCCGAACGAACACCGGGGAGCTGTTTTTT.

This clonotype was seen a few times. The chain couples TRBV5-5 to TRBJ2-3; D uncertain. The CDR3 loop spans 11 amino acids. The germline V gene has CDR1 SGHKS and CDR2 YYEKEE (reference sequence). Trimming pared 1 base from V and 6 bases from J, leaving 3 bases between. The CDR3, as DNA: TGTGCCAGCAGCTTGTTGGATACGCAGTATTTT. Residues: CASSLLDTQYF.

This clonotype was observed many times. This chain uses TRBV19 with TRBJ1-1; D gene unclear. Trimming pared 0 bases from V and 0 bases from J, leaving 2 bases between. CDR3 length: 13 residues. CDR1 is LNHDA, CDR2 SQIVND, per germline (reference sequence). CDR3 DNA: TGTGCCAGTAGTATAGACCTGAACACTGAAGCTTTCTTT. It yields the protein CASSIDLNTEAFF.

This clonotype was recorded at least ten times. V gene TRBV15 combines with J gene TRBJ2-7, with 7 bases identical to TRBD2. This CDR3 region has 12 residues. V lost 5 bases and J lost 3; bases outside the gene matches: 1. Germline values: CDR1 LNHNV, CDR2 YYDKDF (reference sequence). This CDR3 is CATSGGGYEQYV. The CDR3 DNA reads as TGTGCCACCAGCGGCGGGGGCTACGAGCAGTACGTC.

This chain uses TRBV4-1 with TRBJ2-1, with 7 bases matching TRBD2. This CDR3 contains 14 residues. V lost 5 bases, J lost 5 bases, and 6 bases stayed unmatched. The germline V gene has CDR1 MGHRA and CDR2 YSYEKL. In DNA form, the CDR3 reads TGCGCCAGCAGCGGACGGGGGGACGACAATGAGCAGTTCTTC. Translation gives CASSGRGDDNEQFF.

This clonotype was recorded a few times. The rearrangement links TRBV9 to TRBJ2-7; D may be TRBD2 (5 bases). Germline V CDR1 and CDR2: SGDLS, YYNGEE. The CDR3 spans 13 residues. V was pared by 5 bases and J by 5 bases, with 14 bases between. CDR3 amino acids: CASSAGSGDEQYF. Written as DNA, the CDR3 is TGTGCCAGCAGTGCGGGCAGTGGGGACGAGCAGTACTTC.

This clonotype was picked up many times. The gene calls are TRBV5-1 and TRBJ2-7; D possibly corresponds to TRBD2 (6 bases). V was pared by 3 bases and J by 2 bases, with 12 bases between. Per germline, CDR1 SGHRS and CDR2 YFSETQ. CDR3 length: 14 residues. The CDR3 nucleotides read TGCGCCAGCAGCTGGGGGGACCTGACCTACGAGCAGTACTTC. Residues: CASSWGDLTYEQYF.

V usage is TRBV7-6 and J usage is TRBJ2-5; 10 bases are a match to TRBD1. Trimming took 4 bases from V and 5 from J; bases not matched to a gene: 4. From germline, CDR1 is SGHVS and CDR2 FNYEAQ. The CDR3 is made up of 14 amino acids. In nucleotides, the CDR3 is TGTGCCAGCAGCTCTGGACAGGGGGACGAGACCCAGTACTTC. It codes for CASSSGQGDETQYF.

The sample holds a few counts of this clonotype. V and J are TRBV4-3 and TRBJ1-3; D is unclear. Germline CDR1 is LGHNA and CDR2 is YSLEER. The CDR3 length is 16 residues. V gave up 0 bases and J gave up 4 bases, with 13 bases separating them. The CDR3 DNA reads TGCGCCAGCAGCCAAGATTGGAGGGCGTCCGGAAACACCATATATTTT. It codes for CASSQDWRASGNTIYF.

This clonotype came up a few times. The chain recombines TRBV6-5 with TRBJ2-1; the D gene is possibly TRBD2 (6 bases). Germline lookup yields CDR1 MNHEY and CDR2 SVGAGI. Trimming removed 0 bases from V and 3 bases from J, with 18 bases in between. The CDR3 has 18 amino acids. The CDR3 here is CASSYSVWGEDFYNEQFF. The DNA of the CDR3 is TGTGCCAGCAGTTACTCGGTTTGGGGGGAAGATTTCTACAATGAGCAGTTCTTC.

This clonotype appeared many times. The chain uses TRBV11-2 and TRBJ2-5, with 12 bases identical to TRBD2. Germline V gene data show CDR1 as SGHAT and CDR2 as FQNNGV. The CDR3 has 15 amino acids. V trimming: 3 bases; J trimming: 5 bases; junction bases outside the gene matches: 4. CDR3 region: CASSFLAGGMETQYF. The CDR3 coding sequence is TGTGCCAGCAGCTTTCTAGCGGGGGGGATGGAGACCCAGTACTTC.

This clonotype was detected only a few times. The chain has TRBV29-1 and TRBJ2-2, with 7 bases that match TRBD2. The germline gives CDR1 SQVTM, CDR2 ANQGSEA. J lost 4 bases, V lost 4 bases, and 3 bases had no gene match. The CDR3 sequence is 13 residues long. Written as DNA, the CDR3 is TGCAGCGTTGGGGGGGGACCCACCGGGGAGCTGTTTTTT. Residues: CSVGGGPTGELFF.

This clonotype was detected many times. The chain links TRBV7-2 to TRBJ2-3; 13 bases agree with TRBD2. V trimming: 3 bases; J trimming: 3 bases; junction bases outside the gene matches: 6. The CDR3 has 17 residues. Germline CDR1 is SGHTA and CDR2 is FQGNSA. In nucleotides, the CDR3 is TGTGCCAGCAGCTTCCTCCGACTAGCGGGGGGTACAGATACGCAGTATTTT. Its protein is CASSFLRLAGGTDTQYF.

This clonotype was picked up many times. This chain joins TRBV5-1 and TRBJ2-1, with D tentatively TRBD2 (5 bases). Trimming took 1 base from V and 4 from J, leaving 9 bases between them. The CDR3 sequence is 14 residues long. The germline V gene encodes CDR1 SGHRS and CDR2 YFSETQ. The CDR3 nucleotides read TGCGCCAGCAGCTTGCCCGGGGTTTACAATGAGCAGTTCTTC. It is translated as CASSLPGVYNEQFF.